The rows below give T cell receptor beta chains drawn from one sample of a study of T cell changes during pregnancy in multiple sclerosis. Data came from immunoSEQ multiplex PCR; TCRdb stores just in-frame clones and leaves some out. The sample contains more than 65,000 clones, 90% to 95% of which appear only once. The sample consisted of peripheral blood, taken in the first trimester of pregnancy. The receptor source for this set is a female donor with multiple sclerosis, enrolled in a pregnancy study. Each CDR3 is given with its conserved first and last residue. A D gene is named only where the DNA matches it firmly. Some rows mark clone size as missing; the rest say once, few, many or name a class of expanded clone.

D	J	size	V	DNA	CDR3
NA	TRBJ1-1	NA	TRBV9	TGTGCCAGCAGCGTAGCTACGGGGGGGGTAACTGAAGCTTTCTTT	CASSVATGGVTEAFF
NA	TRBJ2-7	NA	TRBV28	TGTGCCAGCAGTAGGGGCGGATTAGGGGGGCAGTACTTC	CASSRGGLGGQYF
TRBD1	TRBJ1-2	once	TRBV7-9	TGTGCCAGCAGCAAAGCAGGGGGCAGCTATGGCTACACCTTC	CASSKAGGSYGYTF
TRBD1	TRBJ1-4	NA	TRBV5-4	TGTGCCAGCACCTCAGGGGGAAAACTGTTTTTT	CASTSGGKLFF
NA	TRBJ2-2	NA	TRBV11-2	TGTGCCAGCAGGAGGTCGGGATCGAACACCGGGGAGCTGTTTTTT	CASRRSGSNTGELFF
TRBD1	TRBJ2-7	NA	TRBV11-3	TGTGCCAGCAGCTGGGACAGAAACTACGAGCAGTACTTC	CASSWDRNYEQYF
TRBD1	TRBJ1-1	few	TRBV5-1	TGCGCCAGCAGGACCTTAAAGACAGGGGGCTCAACTGAAGCTTTCTTT	CASRTLKTGGSTEAFF
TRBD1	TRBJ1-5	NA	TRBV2	TGTGCCAGCAGTAGGGACAGCCTATATAGCAATCAGCCCCAGCATTTT	CASSRDSLYSNQPQHF
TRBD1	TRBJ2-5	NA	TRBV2	TGTGCCAGCCCGAGGGACAGGGGGCGCCGAGAGACCCAGTACTTC	CASPRDRGRRETQYF
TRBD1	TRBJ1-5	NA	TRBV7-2	TGTGCCAGCAGCTCAGGGGGCACGATAAGTCAGCCCCAGCATTTT	CASSSGGTISQPQHF
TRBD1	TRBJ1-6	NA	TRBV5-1	TGCGCCAGCAGCTTGGTGACAGGGCAGAATTCACCCCTCCACTTT	CASSLVTGQNSPLHF
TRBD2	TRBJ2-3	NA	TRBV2	TGTGCCAGCAGTGAAGCGCTTCGGAGCGGGGGGGCCGCAGATACGCAGTATTTT	CASSEALRSGGAADTQYF